This paragraph covers one T cell receptor (beta chain) sequence. The record originates from a study of blood T cell repertoires in COVID-19. Study as a whole: Acute and convalescent COVID-19 specimens originated in the United States, Italy and Spain. PBMCs, B-cell-depleted T cells, or T cells were the source of the cDNA or gDNA that made up the material.

Source study methods: It was from reference gene primer amplification that nucleated cell counts were estimated. The protocol was immunoSEQ multiplex PCR, while the TCRdb copy is restricted to in-frame clones and leaves out a portion. D and trimming were read from the DNA, whereas the V and J calls and clone size are those reported in that table. Of roughly 200,000 clones in the sample, 81% were seen once. V trimming: 1 base; J trimming: 7 bases; junction bases outside the gene matches: 6. Germline V gene sequence: CDR1 SGHVS, CDR2 FQNEAQ. This CDR3 contains 14 residues. The TCR was taken from a woman aged 40 to 55 with COVID-19, enrolled during active disease. Sequenced sample: peripheral blood. The J gene is TRBJ1-2, the V gene TRBV7-8, with 7 bases that match TRBD1. CDR3 DNA: TGTGCCAGCAGCTTAGACCACCAGGGGGGTGGCTACACCTTC. Amino acid sequence: CASSLDHQGGGYTF.